Presented here are 20 T cell receptor beta chains from one specimen sequenced in a study of T cells in Graves' hyperthyroidism and ophthalmopathy. Amplification yielded TCR beta CDR3 regions, with RNA transcripts as the source. HTBI primers were used for first-round RT-PCR of the TCR CDR3. TCRdb re-derived calls from the multiplex PCR reads in MiXCR, one entry per CDR3 protein. The data show more than 500,000 distinct CDR3 sequences, roughly 50% seen once. The sequenced sample was peripheral blood or thyroid tissue (not recorded which). The receptors stem from an adult woman with Graves' disease, either hyperthyroidism or ophthalmopathy (not recorded which).

The J gene is TRBJ1-2, the V gene TRBV5-1; 10 bases line up with TRBD1. With 4 bases clipped from V and 6 bases from J, the junction kept 3 bases outside the gene matches. Looked up from germline, CDR1 is SGHRS and CDR2 is YFSETQ. This CDR3 is built from 13 residues. CDR3 coding DNA: TGCGCCAGCAGCGACGGGACAGGGGATGGCTACACCTTC. Protein sequence: CASSDGTGDGYTF.

This clonotype has ten or more counts. The chain couples TRBV5-6 to TRBJ2-7; 7 nucleotides align to TRBD2. Per the germline V gene, CDR1 is SGHDT and CDR2 is YYEEEE. V dropped 4 bases and J dropped 7; count of bases not matched to a gene: 11. There are 14 residues in the CDR3. The CDR3 nucleotides are TGTGCCAGCAGCGTGGGACTAATACTCTCGGAGCAGTACTTC. Amino acids: CASSVGLILSEQYF. Looking up the rest from reference TRBV5-6 and TRBJ2-7 gives the full variable domain: DAGVTQSPTHLIKTRGQQVTLRCSPKSGHDTVSWYQQALGQGPQFIFQYYEEEERQRGNFPDRFSGHQFPNYSSELNVNALLLGDSALYLCASSVGLILSEQYFGPGTRLTVT.

This clonotype was seen only once. V gene TRBV3-1 combines with J gene TRBJ1-1; possibly TRBD1 for D (5 bases). Germline values: CDR1 LGHDT, CDR2 YNNKEL (reference sequence). Trimming shortened V by 8 bases and J by 1 base, and 14 bases separated the two germline ends. This CDR3 spans 14 amino acids. The CDR3 bases are TGTGCCAGCCGAAAGAGGGGATCGAACACTGAAGCTTTCTTT. Amino acids: CASRKRGSNTEAFF.

This clonotype was recorded once. V gene TRBV20-1 combines with J gene TRBJ2-2, with D unresolved. The CDR3 is made up of 12 amino acids. Germline lookup yields CDR1 DFQATT and CDR2 SNEGSKA (reference sequence). Trimming removed 5 bases from V and 7 bases from J, with 11 bases in between. The CDR3: CSALSRRGELFF. The CDR3 coding sequence is TGCAGTGCTCTTTCCCGACGCGGGGAGCTGTTTTTT.

This clonotype was seen a handful of times. Written as DNA, the CDR3 is TGTGCCAGCAGCCCCAGGTCAGGGGTGGGGACCCAGTACTTC. As protein: CASSPRSGVGTQYF. The chain joins TRBV7-9 to TRBJ2-5, with a possible D match to TRBD1 (6 bases). The CDR3 covers 14 residues. Germline CDR1 is SEHNR and CDR2 is FQNEAQ (reference sequence). The germline V and J ends were trimmed by 5 bases and 7 bases, with 17 bases remaining between them.

The chain uses TRBV10-3 and TRBJ2-7; TRBD2 is a possible D gene (5 bases). The CDR3 has 16 amino acids. The V and J ends lost 4 bases and 2 bases respectively, with 18 bases between them. Germline CDR1 is ENHRY and CDR2 is SYGVKD. The CDR3 DNA sequence: TGTGCCATCAGTGGGGGTAGCGCACGACCTCCCTACGAGCAGTACTTC. Residues: CAISGGSARPPYEQYF.

Ten or more counts support this clonotype. The V gene is TRBV5-4, the J gene TRBJ1-1; TRBD1 might be the D (5 bases). CDR1 and CDR2 from the germline V gene are SGHNT and YYREEE (reference sequence). The CDR3 sequence is 14 residues long. V was shortened by 1 base and J by 3 bases, with 10 bases between the two germline ends. The CDR3 spells CASSLPGPDTEAFF. The CDR3 DNA reads TGTGCCAGCAGCTTGCCGGGGCCGGACACTGAAGCTTTCTTT.

Concerning this clonotype: This may be a read error, as it is one base from a much larger clone. This chain uses TRBV12-3 or TRBV12-4 with TRBJ2-5; possible D gene TRBD1, 6 bases. V lost 5 bases to trimming and J lost 5 bases, with 15 bases between them. The CDR3 has 14 residues. The CDR3: CASSTPTRGETQYF. CDR3 DNA: TGTGCCAGCAGTACACCCACCAGGGGTGAGACCCAGTACTTC.

This clonotype has at least ten counts. The chain carries TRBV20-1 and TRBJ1-1; D unresolved. Trimming stripped 3 bases from V and 7 bases from J, with 24 bases between. The CDR3 totals 16 residues. Germline CDR1 reads DFQATT; CDR2 reads SNEGSKA (reference sequence). CDR3 nucleotides: TGCAGTGCTAGGGAGGGATTAAGTAGAGGGTATTTTGAAGCTTTCTTT. Protein sequence: CSAREGLSRGYFEAFF.

In its sample, this clonotype was seen a few times. This sequence joins TRBV7-9 and TRBJ1-1, with TRBD1 identical over 7 bases. The CDR3 runs to 15 residues. The germline gives CDR1 SEHNR, CDR2 FQNEAQ (reference sequence). V trimming: 3 bases; J trimming: 8 bases; junction bases outside the gene matches: 12. The CDR3 nucleotides are TGTGCCAGCAGCTTGGTAGAGGGGGCGGTTAGAGAAGCTTTCTTT. Translating it yields CASSLVEGAVREAFF.

This clonotype has ten or more counts. The chain is built from TRBV5-1 and TRBJ2-5; 8 nucleotides align to TRBD2. This CDR3 has 15 residues. From germline, CDR1 is SGHRS and CDR2 YFSETQ. Trimming at V came to 2 bases and at J to 1 base, leaving 4 bases not matched to a gene. The CDR3 DNA reads as TGCGCCAGCAGCTTCCTAGCGGGCTTCCAAGAGACCCAGTACTTC. Amino acids: CASSFLAGFQETQYF.

This clonotype was detected ten times or more. V gene TRBV15 combines with J gene TRBJ1-6; D remains unclear. Between the trimmed V and J ends, which lost 6 bases and 10 bases, there was a span of 19 bases. The CDR3 runs 15 residues. CDR1 is LNHNV and CDR2 is YYDKDF in the germline V gene (reference sequence). CDR3 in amino acids: CATRVNLEGYSPLHF. In nucleotides, the CDR3 is TGTGCCACCAGAGTCAACTTGGAGGGCTACTCACCCCTCCACTTT. Supplemented by reference TRBV15 and TRBJ1-6, the full variable domain reads DAMVIQNPRYQVTQFGKPVTLSCSQTLNHNVMYWYQQKSSQAPKLLFHYYDKDFNNEADTPDNFQSRRPNTSFCFLDIRSPGLGDTAMYLCATRVNLEGYSPLHFGNGTRLTVT.

The J gene is TRBJ2-2, the V gene TRBV24-1; no clear D gene. The V gene's germline CDR1 is KGHDR and CDR2 SFDVKD. This CDR3 has 13 residues. The V and J ends lost 11 bases and 4 bases respectively, with 13 bases between them. CDR3 nucleotides: TGTGCCAGCAGCGTAGGCCTCACCGGGGAGCTGTTTTTT. The encoded protein is CASSVGLTGELFF.

This chain joins TRBV5-1 and TRBJ2-7, with D maybe TRBD2 (6 bases). The V end was cut by 0 bases, the J end by 7 bases, with 11 bases between. CDR1 is SGHRS and CDR2 is YFSETQ in the germline V gene. CDR3 size: 13 residues. The CDR3 is CASSLDGSGEQYF. CDR3 nucleotide sequence: TGCGCCAGCAGCTTGGACGGGAGCGGGGAGCAGTACTTC.

There are a few counts of this clonotype. The chain employs TRBV2 and TRBJ1-1; 7 bases align to TRBD1. CDR1 is SNHLY and CDR2 is FYNNEI in the germline V gene. The V and J ends lost 6 bases and 3 bases, in that order; junction bases with no gene match: 7. CDR3 size: 14 residues. CDR3 in DNA: TGTGCCAGCAGGGGGACAGACCTCGACACTGAAGCTTTCTTT. It yields the protein CASRGTDLDTEAFF.

The chain is built from TRBV10-3 and TRBJ2-5, with a possible D match to TRBD2 (5 bases). The CDR3 is 13 residues long. V shed 4 bases and J shed 9 bases, with 15 bases lying between them. Germline V gene lookup returns CDR1 ENHRY and CDR2 SYGVKD. For the CDR3, the DNA is TGTGCCATCAGTGCCGACGGGAATCAGCCCCAGTACTTC. Translation gives CAISADGNQPQYF.

The chain is built from TRBV11-1 and TRBJ2-6; 10 bases map to TRBD2. CDR3 length: 13 residues. Germline V gene sequence: CDR1 SGHAT, CDR2 FQDESV (reference sequence). The V gene end was trimmed by 9 bases and the J gene end by 5 bases; junction bases not matched to a gene: 1. CDR3 region: CASTSGRANVLTF. CDR3 bases: TGTGCCAGTACTAGCGGGAGGGCCAACGTCCTGACTTTC.

The V gene is TRBV20-1, the J gene TRBJ1-5; D gene uncertain. V shed 5 bases and J shed 2 bases, with 7 bases lying between them. Germline V gene sequence: CDR1 DFQATT, CDR2 SNEGSKA (reference sequence). The length of the CDR3 is 12 residues. The CDR3 DNA sequence: TGCAGTGCTTCCCGGGGCAATCAGCCCCAGCATTTT. Protein product: CSASRGNQPQHF.

This clonotype was counted a few times. The J gene is TRBJ1-5, the V gene TRBV18; no reliable D call. Germline loops: CDR1 KGHSH, CDR2 LQKENI. The V and J ends lost 3 bases and 0 bases respectively, with 12 bases between them. CDR3 length: 16 residues. The CDR3: CASSPSTVNSNQPQHF. CDR3 DNA: TGTGCCAGCTCACCCTCGACGGTAAATAGCAATCAGCCCCAGCATTTT. The variable domain in full, with the rest retrieved from reference TRBV18 and TRBJ1-5, is NAGVMQNPRHLVRRRGQEARLRCSPMKGHSHVYWYRQLPEEGLKFMVYLQKENIIDESGMPKERFSAEFPKEGPSILRIQQVVRGDSAAYFCASSPSTVNSNQPQHFGDGTRLSIL.

This clonotype was counted ten times or more. The CDR3 nucleotides are TGCAGTGCTCCGGGACTAGCGGGCCGTTTCTACGAGCAGTACTTC. This encodes CSAPGLAGRFYEQYF. This chain links TRBV20-1 with TRBJ2-7; TRBD2 agrees at 12 bases. The trim removed 5 bases at V and 3 bases at J, leaving 8 bases unmatched. This CDR3 is 15 amino acids long. The germline V gene encodes CDR1 DFQATT and CDR2 SNEGSKA (reference sequence).